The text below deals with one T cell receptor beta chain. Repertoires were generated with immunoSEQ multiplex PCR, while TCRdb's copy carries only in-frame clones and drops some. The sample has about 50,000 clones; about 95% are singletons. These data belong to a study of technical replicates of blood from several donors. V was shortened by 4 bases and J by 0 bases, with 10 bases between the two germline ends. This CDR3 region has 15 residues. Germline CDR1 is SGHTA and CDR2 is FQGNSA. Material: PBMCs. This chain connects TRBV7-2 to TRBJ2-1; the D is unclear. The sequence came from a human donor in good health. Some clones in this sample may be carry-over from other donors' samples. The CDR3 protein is CASSSLRSSYNEQFF. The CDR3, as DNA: TGTGCCAGCAGCTCCCTGCGGAGCTCCTACAATGAGCAGTTCTTC. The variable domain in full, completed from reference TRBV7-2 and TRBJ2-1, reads GAGVSQSPSNKVTEKGKDVELRCDPISGHTALYWYRQSLGQGLEFLIYFQGNSAPDKSGLPSDRFSAERTGGSVSTLTIQRTQQEDSAVYLCASSSLRSSYNEQFFGPGTRLTVL.